A single sample gave rise to the 11 T cell receptor beta chains below, sequenced in a study of blood T cell repertoires in COVID-19. Assay: immunoSEQ multiplex PCR; the TCRdb copy retains only in-frame clones and omits some. The sample contains a few hundred thousand clones, 80% to 95% of which appear only once. The sequenced material came from peripheral blood. The source is a person aged 18 to 30 with COVID-19, enrolled during active disease.

The genes are TRBV4-1 and TRBJ1-1; tentative D call: TRBD1 (6 bases). Germline-derived CDR1 and CDR2 are MGHRA and YSYEKL. Trimming took 3 bases from V and 2 from J, leaving 13 bases between them. The CDR3 spans 15 residues. In nucleotides, the CDR3 is TGCGCCAGCAGCCAGTCCGGGACACGAAACACTGAAGCTTTCTTT. This encodes CASSQSGTRNTEAFF.

The chain is built from TRBV4-1 and TRBJ1-3, with 7 bases identical to TRBD1. In germline, CDR1 is MGHRA, CDR2 YSYEKL. The CDR3 sequence is 16 residues long. V dropped 3 bases and J dropped 1; count of bases not matched to a gene: 6. CDR3 amino acids: CASSHPPTGSGNTIYF. The CDR3 coding sequence is TGCGCCAGCAGCCATCCTCCGACAGGGTCTGGAAACACCATATATTTT.

The chain carries TRBV11-3 and TRBJ2-1; possibly TRBD2 for D (5 bases). The length of the CDR3 is 15 residues. Deletions cut 1 base from V and 0 bases from J, with 7 bases between. Germline loops: CDR1 SGHNT, CDR2 YENEEA. The DNA for the CDR3 is TGTGCCAGCAGCTTAGCGGGAAGCTCCTACAATGAGCAGTTCTTC. It yields the protein CASSLAGSSYNEQFF.

The chain has TRBV25-1 and TRBJ1-1, with D perhaps matching TRBD1 (5 bases). V was trimmed by 2 bases and J by 3 bases, leaving 13 bases between them. CDR3 length: 15 residues. From germline, CDR1 is MGHDK and CDR2 SYGVNS. CDR3 residues: CASSESGGGDTEAFF. DNA for the CDR3: TGTGCCAGCAGTGAAAGTGGGGGAGGGGACACTGAAGCTTTCTTT.

This chain joins TRBV28 and TRBJ1-2; D remains unclear. V shed 8 bases and J shed 8 bases, with 15 bases lying between them. Germline CDR1 is MDHEN and CDR2 is SYDVKM. There are 12 residues in the CDR3. CDR3 in amino acids: CASRELRVGYTF. CDR3 in DNA: TGTGCCAGCCGAGAGCTAAGAGTGGGCTACACCTTC.

The J gene is TRBJ2-7, the V gene TRBV5-4, with TRBD2 identical over 14 bases. The CDR3 contains 16 residues. V lost 3 bases, J lost 3 bases, and 5 bases stayed unmatched. Germline CDR1 is SGHNT and CDR2 is YYREEE (reference sequence). CDR3: CASSSGTSGRSYEQYF. In nucleotides, the CDR3 is TGTGCCAGCAGCTCCGGGACTAGCGGGAGAAGCTACGAGCAGTACTTC.

The DNA of the CDR3 is TGTGCCACCAGTGACACGGGACTGACCAATCAGCCCCAGCATTTT. The encoded protein is CATSDTGLTNQPQHF. The chain has TRBV24-1 and TRBJ1-5; D possibly corresponds to TRBD1 (5 bases). The CDR3 sequence is 15 residues long. V was cut by 4 bases and J by 3 bases, with 12 bases left in between. The V gene's germline CDR1 is KGHDR and CDR2 SFDVKD.

The rearrangement uses TRBV29-1 and TRBJ2-1; D ambiguous. The CDR3 has 10 residues. Germline CDR1 SQVTM, CDR2 ANQGSEA. Trimming took off 4 bases at V and 7 bases at J, with 5 bases between the two ends. CDR3 DNA sequence: TGCAGCGTTGGTTCTAATGAGCAGTTCTTC. Translation: CSVGSNEQFF.

This clone was seen a few times. The chain is built from TRBV7-2 and TRBJ2-1, with 10 bases aligning to TRBD1. J lost 8 bases, V lost 6 bases, and 13 bases had no gene match. This CDR3 is built from 16 residues. CDR1 is SGHTA, CDR2 FQGNSA, per germline. CDR3 region: CASRGNDGTGVDEQFF. CDR3 bases: TGTGCCAGCAGGGGGAACGACGGGACAGGGGTCGATGAGCAGTTCTTC.

CDR3: CASSSGQGAGELFF. The CDR3 DNA is TGTGCCAGCAGCTCAGGACAGGGGGCCGGGGAGCTGTTTTTT. V gene TRBV11-3 combines with J gene TRBJ2-2, with TRBD1 matching over 10 bases. Germline CDR1 and CDR2: SGHNT and YENEEA. The trim removed 4 bases at V and 6 bases at J, leaving 2 bases unmatched. This CDR3 has 14 amino acids.

In its sample, this clone was seen once. The rearrangement uses TRBV27 and TRBJ1-1, with D tentatively TRBD1 (5 bases). Germline loops: CDR1 MNHEY, CDR2 SMNVEV (reference sequence). Trimming cost V 3 bases and J 1 base, with 12 bases left between them. CDR3 length: 15 residues. The CDR3 coding sequence is TGTGCCAGCAGTTTCGGGAGGGGAGGGAACACTGAAGCTTTCTTT. The encoded protein is CASSFGRGGNTEAFF.